This TCR beta chain was captured in a study of blood T cell repertoires in COVID-19. The CDR3 loop spans 11 amino acids. CDR1 is SNHLY, CDR2 FYNNEI, per germline. Trimming shortened V by 7 bases and J by 3 bases, and 7 bases separated the two germline ends. Using immunoSEQ multiplex PCR, the repertoire was profiled, and TCRdb retains in-frame clones only, with some absent. The sample lists 300,000 to 400,000 clones, over 80% occurring once. The specimen sequenced was peripheral blood. This TCR was recovered from a man aged 30-40 years with COVID-19, enrolled during active disease. J is TRBJ2-7 and V is TRBV2; D not resolved. In DNA, the CDR3 is TGTGCCAGCAAGACAAACTACGAGCAGTACTTC. Protein: CASKTNYEQYF.